What follows are 13 T cell receptor beta chains derived from one specimen sequenced in a study of brain T cells in children with intractable seizures. The data were produced by immunoSEQ multiplex PCR, yet TCRdb's version contains in-frame clones alone and is incomplete. This table holds around 80,000 clones, approximately 90% found once. The specimen was peripheral blood, collected at surgery. The receptor source for this set is a girl aged 2-15 years with Rasmussen encephalitis and intractable seizures.

Turning to this clone: The sample holds other DNA sequences that translate to the same CDR3. The V and J genes are TRBV7-3 and TRBJ2-1; 11 nucleotides line up with TRBD2. CDR1 SGHTA and CDR2 FQGTGA come from the germline V gene. V lost 4 bases and J lost 3; bases outside the gene matches: 2. CDR3 length: 15 residues. The CDR3 nucleotides are TGTGCCAGCAGCTCCGGGACTAGCGGCTACAATGAGCAGTTCTTC. Encoded protein: CASSSGTSGYNEQFF.

CDR3 DNA: TGTGCCATAAGGACAGCTATTAATTCACCCCTCCACTTT. Residues: CAIRTAINSPLHF. V is TRBV10-3 and J is TRBJ1-6; perhaps TRBD1 as D (6 bases). Germline V gene lookup returns CDR1 ENHRY and CDR2 SYGVKD. Trimming removed 9 bases at V and 6 bases at J, with 12 bases between. The CDR3 is made up of 13 amino acids.

V is TRBV6-4 and J is TRBJ1-5; D is unclear. Germline CDR1 and CDR2: MRHNA and SNTAGT. This CDR3 spans 16 amino acids. Trimming took 6 bases from V and 1 from J, leaving 16 bases between them. The CDR3 sequence is CASRVCGEESNQPQHF. The CDR3 nucleotides are TGTGCCAGCAGGGTATGTGGCGAAGAAAGCAATCAGCCCCAGCATTTT.

The chain has TRBV19 and TRBJ2-5; D is unresolved. Germline V gene lookup returns CDR1 LNHDA and CDR2 SQIVND (reference sequence). V gave up 4 bases and J gave up 3 bases, with 6 bases separating them. This CDR3 has 12 amino acids. DNA for the CDR3: TGTGCCAGTAGTAACTACGAAGAGACCCAGTACTTC. Translating it yields CASSNYEETQYF.

The chain joins TRBV4-2 to TRBJ2-7, with a possible D match to TRBD2 (5 bases). Germline V gene sequence: CDR1 LGHNA, CDR2 YNFKEQ. Trimming removed 2 bases at V and 4 bases at J, with 9 bases between. The CDR3 has 13 residues. CDR3 in amino acids: CASSQPTSYEQYF. The DNA of the CDR3 is TGTGCCAGCAGCCAACCTACTAGTTACGAGCAGTACTTC.

The chain combines TRBV14 with TRBJ1-2; D is ambiguous. The germline CDR1 and CDR2 sequences are SGHDN and FVKESK. V dropped 0 bases and J dropped 2 bases, with 4 bases sitting between them. The CDR3 consists of 13 residues. CDR3 amino acids: CASSQEQNYGYTF. DNA for the CDR3: TGTGCCAGCAGCCAAGAACAGAACTATGGCTACACCTTC.

The chain joins TRBV7-6 to TRBJ2-7; TRBD1 is a possible D gene (6 bases). The V gene's germline CDR1 is SGHVS and CDR2 FNYEAQ. V lost 5 bases and J 7 bases, leaving 18 bases between the germline ends. This CDR3 has 14 residues. The CDR3 protein is CASSPDRTIDEQYF. In nucleotides, the CDR3 is TGTGCCAGCAGCCCCGACAGGACCATTGATGAGCAGTACTTC. The variable domain in full, with the rest retrieved from reference TRBV7-6 and TRBJ2-7, is GAGVSQSPRYKVTKRGQDVALRCDPISGHVSLYWYRQALGQGPEFLTYFNYEAQQDKSGLPNDRFSAERPEGSISTLTIQRTEQRDSAMYRCASSPDRTIDEQYFGPGTRLTVT.

This chain links TRBV9 with TRBJ1-2, with D tentatively TRBD1 (6 bases). The CDR3 extends over 15 amino acids. Germline loops: CDR1 SGDLS, CDR2 YYNGEE. V was cut by 0 bases and J by 2 bases, with 11 bases left in between. In DNA form, the CDR3 reads TGTGCCAGCAGCGTAGAGGGACACCCAAACTATGGCTACACCTTC. This sequence encodes CASSVEGHPNYGYTF.

The chain uses TRBV7-2 and TRBJ1-6, with D possibly TRBD1 on 5 matching bases. Trimming removed 2 bases at V and 10 bases at J, with 15 bases between. The CDR3 is made up of 15 amino acids. Germline CDR1 reads SGHTA; CDR2 reads FQGNSA. The CDR3 here is CASSLWTLGQSPLHF. The CDR3 DNA follows: TGTGCCAGCAGCTTATGGACATTGGGTCAGTCACCCCTCCACTTT. Complete variable domain (other parts from reference TRBV7-2 and TRBJ1-6): GAGVSQSPSNKVTEKGKDVELRCDPISGHTALYWYRQSLGQGLEFLIYFQGNSAPDKSGLPSDRFSAERTGGSVSTLTIQRTQQEDSAVYLCASSLWTLGQSPLHFGNGTRLTVT.

V gene TRBV20-1 combines with J gene TRBJ2-5; D uncertain. V dropped 1 base and J dropped 5 bases, with 5 bases sitting between them. Germline CDR1 DFQATT, CDR2 SNEGSKA (reference sequence). The CDR3 has 11 residues. The CDR3 DNA sequence: TGCAGTGCTAGAGTTGGTGAGACCCAGTACTTC. Amino acids: CSARVGETQYF.

The genes are TRBV30 and TRBJ1-2, with 8 positions matching TRBD1. The J segment lost 6 bases and the V segment lost 3 bases, leaving 6 bases of the junction unmatched. The CDR3 is 13 residues long. Germline CDR1 GTSNPN, CDR2 SVGIG (reference sequence). The CDR3 coding sequence is TGTGCCTGGAGACGACCAGGGGGCAATGGCTACACCTTC. Amino acid sequence: CAWRRPGGNGYTF.

The V call is TRBV30, the J call TRBJ2-7, with TRBD1 identical over 11 bases. J gave up 3 bases and V 4 bases, and 5 bases lay outside the gene matches. The CDR3 covers 14 residues. The germline V gene has CDR1 GTSNPN and CDR2 SVGIG (reference sequence). The CDR3 DNA is TGTGCCTGGACCTCGGGGACAGGGGGCTACGAGCAGTACTTC. Protein sequence: CAWTSGTGGYEQYF.

V usage is TRBV14 and J usage is TRBJ2-3; 11 positions agree with TRBD2. This CDR3 has 17 residues. Germline loops: CDR1 SGHDN, CDR2 FVKESK. The J segment lost 4 bases and the V segment lost 1 base, leaving 7 bases of the junction unmatched. The DNA for the CDR3 is TGTGCCAGCAGCCAAGCACTCACTAGCGGGAGTTCAGATACGCAGTATTTT. It codes for CASSQALTSGSSDTQYF.